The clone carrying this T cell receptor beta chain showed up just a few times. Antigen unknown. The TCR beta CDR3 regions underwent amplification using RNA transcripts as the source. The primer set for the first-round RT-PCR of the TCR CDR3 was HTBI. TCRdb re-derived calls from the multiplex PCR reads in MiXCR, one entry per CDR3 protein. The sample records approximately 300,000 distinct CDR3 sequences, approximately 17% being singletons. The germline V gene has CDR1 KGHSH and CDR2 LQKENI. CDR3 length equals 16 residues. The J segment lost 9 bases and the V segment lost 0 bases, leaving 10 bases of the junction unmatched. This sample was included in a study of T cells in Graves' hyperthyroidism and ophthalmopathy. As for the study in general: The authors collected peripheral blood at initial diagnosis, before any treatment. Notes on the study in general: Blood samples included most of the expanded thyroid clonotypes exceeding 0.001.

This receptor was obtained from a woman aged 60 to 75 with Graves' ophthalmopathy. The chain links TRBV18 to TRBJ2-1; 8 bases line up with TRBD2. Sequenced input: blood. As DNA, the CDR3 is TGTGCCAGCTCACCACCTTCGGGGGGGGCCGGCGGTGAGCAGTTCTTC. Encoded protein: CASSPPSGGAGGEQFF.